A selection of T cell receptor beta chains follows, all from one sample in a study of identical twins. In TCRdb, the 5' RACE reads were re-called with MiXCR into one record per CDR3 protein. The sample has about 500,000 distinct CDR3 sequences, over 11% seen once. The sample was also linked to a second study, of yellow fever vaccine responses in identical twins.

Sequencing used CD4+ T cells sorted from blood. These receptors were collected from a woman younger than 30 in good health. Both conserved end residues are part of each CDR3. The D gene is left open where the match is weak. Size is omitted from some rows. Given values are once, few, many or a class for expanded clones.

d_gene: -
abundance: few
j_gene: TRBJ2-7
v_gene: TRBV13
CDR3nt: TGTGCCAGCAGCTTTAGAGGTACGGAGCAGTACTTC
CDR3aa: CASSFRGTEQYF

d_gene: -
abundance: -
j_gene: TRBJ2-7
v_gene: TRBV10-3
CDR3nt: TGTGCCATCAGTGAGGAGGCCGGCTTTCGGGCCTACGAGCAGTACTTC
CDR3aa: CAISEEAGFRAYEQYF

d_gene: TRBD2
abundance: -
j_gene: TRBJ2-7
v_gene: TRBV20-1
CDR3nt: TGCAGTGCTAGACCCGGGGCTAGCGGGACCTACGAGCAGTACTTC
CDR3aa: CSARPGASGTYEQYF

d_gene: -
abundance: -
j_gene: TRBJ1-5
v_gene: TRBV20-1
CDR3nt: TGCAGTGCCAAGCTAGCGGGGAATCAGCCCCAGCATTTT
CDR3aa: CSAKLAGNQPQHF

d_gene: TRBD1
abundance: few
j_gene: TRBJ2-3
v_gene: TRBV28
CDR3nt: TGTGCCAGCAGTTCCGGGACAGTTAACACAGATACGCAGTATTTT
CDR3aa: CASSSGTVNTDTQYF

d_gene: -
abundance: few
j_gene: TRBJ2-7
v_gene: TRBV6-1
CDR3nt: TGTGCCAGCAGTGAAGCTTCCCGGGGCAGGGTAAACTCCTACGAGCAGTACTTC
CDR3aa: CASSEASRGRVNSYEQYF

d_gene: -
abundance: -
j_gene: TRBJ2-1
v_gene: TRBV5-4
CDR3nt: TGTGCCAGGAGCTTGGGGCTCCCCTCCTACAATGAGCAGTTCTTC
CDR3aa: CARSLGLPSYNEQFF

d_gene: -
abundance: -
j_gene: TRBJ2-2
v_gene: TRBV12-3/TRBV12-4
CDR3nt: TGTGCCAGCAGTAGCAGCCCGAACACCAGGGAGCTGTTTTTT
CDR3aa: CASSSSPNTRELFF

d_gene: -
abundance: -
j_gene: TRBJ2-6
v_gene: TRBV12-3/TRBV12-4
CDR3nt: TGTGCCAGCAGTTTGAGGAGGATCCGGTCTGGGGCCAACGTCCTGACTTTC
CDR3aa: CASSLRRIRSGANVLTF

d_gene: -
abundance: few
j_gene: TRBJ2-2
v_gene: TRBV30
CDR3nt: TGTGCCTGGAGTAAAGGGGCGAACACCGGGGAGCTGTTTTTT
CDR3aa: CAWSKGANTGELFF

d_gene: TRBD1
abundance: -
j_gene: TRBJ2-1
v_gene: TRBV11-2
CDR3nt: TGTGCCAGCCGCTCAGGGGGCGGATCCTACAATGAGCAGTTCTTC
CDR3aa: CASRSGGGSYNEQFF

d_gene: -
abundance: few
j_gene: TRBJ1-2
v_gene: TRBV5-1
CDR3nt: TGCGCCAGCAGCTTGAGTGCAGCCGGAGGTTATGGCTACACCTTC
CDR3aa: CASSLSAAGGYGYTF

d_gene: -
abundance: -
j_gene: TRBJ2-4
v_gene: TRBV2
CDR3nt: TGTGCCAGCAGTTCGACGGAGGGCCAAAACATTCAGTACTTC
CDR3aa: CASSSTEGQNIQYF

d_gene: -
abundance: many
j_gene: TRBJ2-1
v_gene: TRBV29-1
CDR3nt: TGCAGCGGCTGTGTCCCTGGGGCTGAGCAGTTCTTC
CDR3aa: CSGCVPGAEQFF

d_gene: -
abundance: many
j_gene: TRBJ1-6
v_gene: TRBV7-9
CDR3nt: TGTGCCAGCAGCTTAAGTCCGGGGTCACCCCTCCACTTT
CDR3aa: CASSLSPGSPLHF

d_gene: -
abundance: -
j_gene: TRBJ1-2
v_gene: TRBV10-1
CDR3nt: TGCGCCAGCAGTGAGTCTGGGACACCGTATGGCTACACCTTC
CDR3aa: CASSESGTPYGYTF

d_gene: -
abundance: -
j_gene: TRBJ1-5
v_gene: TRBV9
CDR3nt: TGTGCCAGCAGCGCCCCGGGTAGCAATCAGCCCCAGCATTTT
CDR3aa: CASSAPGSNQPQHF

d_gene: -
abundance: -
j_gene: TRBJ1-1
v_gene: TRBV2
CDR3nt: TGTGCCAGCAGTGATTTGAAGGGGGTGAACACTGAAGCTTTCTTT
CDR3aa: CASSDLKGVNTEAFF

d_gene: -
abundance: -
j_gene: TRBJ2-2
v_gene: TRBV24-1
CDR3nt: TGTGCCACCAAGGGGGTCCAGAGCACCGGGGAGCTGTTTTTT
CDR3aa: CATKGVQSTGELFF

d_gene: -
abundance: many
j_gene: TRBJ1-5
v_gene: TRBV6-2/TRBV6-3
CDR3nt: TGTGCCAGCGGGCTGGGGGTAGTTCAGCCCCAGCATTTT
CDR3aa: CASGLGVVQPQHF

d_gene: TRBD1
abundance: many
j_gene: TRBJ2-1
v_gene: TRBV7-8
CDR3nt: TGTGCCAGCAGCCCCGGGACAGGTTGGCTCGATGAGCAGTTCTTC
CDR3aa: CASSPGTGWLDEQFF

d_gene: TRBD1
abundance: -
j_gene: TRBJ2-5
v_gene: TRBV29-1
CDR3nt: TGCAGCGGACAGGACAGGGGTCGGGAGACCCAGTACTTC
CDR3aa: CSGQDRGRETQYF

d_gene: TRBD2
abundance: few
j_gene: TRBJ2-1
v_gene: TRBV2
CDR3nt: TGTGCCAGCAGTGATTTTAGCGGGAGCGGTGAGCAGTTCTTC
CDR3aa: CASSDFSGSGEQFF

d_gene: TRBD1
abundance: -
j_gene: TRBJ2-3
v_gene: TRBV12-3/TRBV12-4
CDR3nt: TGTGCCAGCAGAGACAGGGTGTGGCCAGATACGCAGTATTTT
CDR3aa: CASRDRVWPDTQYF

d_gene: TRBD2
abundance: many
j_gene: TRBJ2-7
v_gene: TRBV9
CDR3nt: TGTGCCAGCAGCGTGGGGGGGGGGTCGACCGGCGAGCAGTACTTC
CDR3aa: CASSVGGGSTGEQYF

d_gene: TRBD1
abundance: -
j_gene: TRBJ2-3
v_gene: TRBV7-9
CDR3nt: TGTGCCAGCAGCCACCCCGGGACAGGGTCGCAGTATTTT
CDR3aa: CASSHPGTGSQYF

d_gene: -
abundance: -
j_gene: TRBJ2-3
v_gene: TRBV18
CDR3nt: TGTGCCAGCTCACCTGGGTCTTCCACAGATACGCAGTATTTT
CDR3aa: CASSPGSSTDTQYF

d_gene: TRBD1
abundance: -
j_gene: TRBJ2-7
v_gene: TRBV5-6
CDR3nt: TGTGCCAGCAGCTTGTTTGACAGGGGGTCCTACGAGCAGTACTTC
CDR3aa: CASSLFDRGSYEQYF

d_gene: TRBD2
abundance: few
j_gene: TRBJ2-5
v_gene: TRBV4-3
CDR3nt: TGCGCCAGCAGCCCCAGTGGCGGGAGCGGTGAGACCCAGTACTTC
CDR3aa: CASSPSGGSGETQYF

d_gene: -
abundance: many
j_gene: TRBJ1-2
v_gene: TRBV20-1
CDR3nt: TGCAGTGCTAGAGTGGACCAGCGGGGCTACACCTTC
CDR3aa: CSARVDQRGYTF

d_gene: -
abundance: few
j_gene: TRBJ2-3
v_gene: TRBV20-1
CDR3nt: TGCAGTGCTAGAAAGACCCCAGATACGCAGTATTTT
CDR3aa: CSARKTPDTQYF

d_gene: TRBD2
abundance: -
j_gene: TRBJ2-5
v_gene: TRBV28
CDR3nt: TGTGCCAGCAGTCTACTAGCGGGGGGCGGGGAGACCCAGTACTTC
CDR3aa: CASSLLAGGGETQYF

d_gene: TRBD2
abundance: few
j_gene: TRBJ2-5
v_gene: TRBV7-8
CDR3nt: TGTGCCAGCAGCTTAGCCCCCCGACTAGCGGGGGGTATTACGTGGGAGACCCAGTACTTC
CDR3aa: CASSLAPRLAGGITWETQYF

d_gene: TRBD1
abundance: -
j_gene: TRBJ2-7
v_gene: TRBV11-2
CDR3nt: TGTGCCAGTACCCTTAAGTGGGACAGGTGGATCTACGAGCAGTACTTC
CDR3aa: CASTLKWDRWIYEQYF

d_gene: -
abundance: few
j_gene: TRBJ2-3
v_gene: TRBV6-5
CDR3nt: TGTGCCAGCAGTTACCCCGAGGGGGGCGTTCGGAGGGGTACGCAGTATTTT
CDR3aa: CASSYPEGGVRRGTQYF

d_gene: TRBD1
abundance: few
j_gene: TRBJ2-5
v_gene: TRBV5-1
CDR3nt: TGCGCCAGCAGCTCGATGACAGGGCAAGGGACCCAGTACTTC
CDR3aa: CASSSMTGQGTQYF

d_gene: TRBD1
abundance: few
j_gene: TRBJ2-4
v_gene: TRBV6-5
CDR3nt: TGTGCCAGCAGCACAGGGGGGAACATTCAGTACTTC
CDR3aa: CASSTGGNIQYF

d_gene: TRBD2
abundance: few
j_gene: TRBJ2-3
v_gene: TRBV7-8
CDR3nt: TGTGCCAGCACTCTCGGGGGGACTGCTGGAGATACGCAGTATTTT
CDR3aa: CASTLGGTAGDTQYF

d_gene: -
abundance: few
j_gene: TRBJ2-3
v_gene: TRBV20-1
CDR3nt: TGCAGTGGGATGACTAGCACAGATACGCAGTATTTT
CDR3aa: CSGMTSTDTQYF

d_gene: -
abundance: -
j_gene: TRBJ2-2
v_gene: TRBV6-2/TRBV6-3
CDR3nt: TGTGCCAGCAGTTACTCGACAGTCGGGGAGCTGTTTTTT
CDR3aa: CASSYSTVGELFF

d_gene: TRBD1
abundance: -
j_gene: TRBJ2-1
v_gene: TRBV9
CDR3nt: TGTGCCAGCAGCCTCTCCGCAGGGGGCATCTTTGAGCAGTTCTTC
CDR3aa: CASSLSAGGIFEQFF

d_gene: -
abundance: few
j_gene: TRBJ2-1
v_gene: TRBV5-1
CDR3nt: TGCGCCAGCAGCCGGACAGCCCACAGCGCCGACAATGAGCAGTTCTTC
CDR3aa: CASSRTAHSADNEQFF

d_gene: -
abundance: -
j_gene: TRBJ2-1
v_gene: TRBV20-1
CDR3nt: TGCAGTGCTAATGTGGTCTTAGGGACAACCTACAATGAGCAGTTCTTC
CDR3aa: CSANVVLGTTYNEQFF

d_gene: -
abundance: few
j_gene: TRBJ2-7
v_gene: TRBV28
CDR3nt: TGTGCCAGCAGGCAAATAGGGGGCGGGAGCTACGAGCAGTACTTC
CDR3aa: CASRQIGGGSYEQYF

d_gene: TRBD1
abundance: -
j_gene: TRBJ2-1
v_gene: TRBV19
CDR3nt: TGTGCCAGTAGTCCGACAGGGGGTTTTACCGATGAGCAGTTCTTC
CDR3aa: CASSPTGGFTDEQFF

d_gene: -
abundance: many
j_gene: TRBJ2-1
v_gene: TRBV28
CDR3nt: TGTGCCAGCAGTTTAATTGGTGGGGGAGGCAATGAGCAGTTCTTC
CDR3aa: CASSLIGGGGNEQFF

d_gene: TRBD2
abundance: -
j_gene: TRBJ2-7
v_gene: TRBV20-1
CDR3nt: TGCAGTGCTATAGGGACTAGCTCCTACGAGCAGTACTTC
CDR3aa: CSAIGTSSYEQYF

d_gene: -
abundance: -
j_gene: TRBJ2-6
v_gene: TRBV19
CDR3nt: TGTGCCAGTAGTACCCAGGGCTCTGGGGCCAACGTCCTGACTTTC
CDR3aa: CASSTQGSGANVLTF

d_gene: -
abundance: -
j_gene: TRBJ2-7
v_gene: TRBV10-1
CDR3nt: TGCGCCAGCAGCGCCGGGACAACGGACGGCTACGAGCAGTACTTC
CDR3aa: CASSAGTTDGYEQYF

d_gene: -
abundance: many
j_gene: TRBJ1-2
v_gene: TRBV7-2
CDR3nt: TGTGCCAGCAGCTCTTTCGTTGACTATGGCTACACCTTC
CDR3aa: CASSSFVDYGYTF

d_gene: TRBD2
abundance: -
j_gene: TRBJ2-1
v_gene: TRBV18
CDR3nt: TGTGCCAGCTCAACTAGACTAGCGGGACGGGGGTTGAATGAGCAGTTCTTC
CDR3aa: CASSTRLAGRGLNEQFF

d_gene: -
abundance: few
j_gene: TRBJ2-3
v_gene: TRBV27
CDR3nt: TGTGCCAGCGGATCTAAGTATGGCACAGATACGCAGTATTTT
CDR3aa: CASGSKYGTDTQYF

d_gene: -
abundance: few
j_gene: TRBJ2-1
v_gene: TRBV20-1
CDR3nt: TGCAGTGCTCTCCTGGGGGATGAGCAGTTCTTC
CDR3aa: CSALLGDEQFF

d_gene: -
abundance: -
j_gene: TRBJ2-1
v_gene: TRBV4-2
CDR3nt: TGTGCCAGCAGCCAAGAAGTCGGGGGCGGCCTATACAATGAGCAGTTCTTC
CDR3aa: CASSQEVGGGLYNEQFF

d_gene: -
abundance: many
j_gene: TRBJ2-5
v_gene: TRBV11-2
CDR3nt: TGTGCCAGCAGCAGTGGACAGTTTTCCGAGACCCAGTACTTC
CDR3aa: CASSSGQFSETQYF

d_gene: TRBD2
abundance: few
j_gene: TRBJ2-1
v_gene: TRBV30
CDR3nt: TGTGCCTGGAGTCTGGCGGGAGTTGGAGGCATTGAGCAGTTCTTC
CDR3aa: CAWSLAGVGGIEQFF

d_gene: -
abundance: -
j_gene: TRBJ2-7
v_gene: TRBV20-1
CDR3nt: TGCAGTGCTAGAGCCGCCAGGGCCGGTTCCTACGAGCAGTACTTC
CDR3aa: CSARAARAGSYEQYF